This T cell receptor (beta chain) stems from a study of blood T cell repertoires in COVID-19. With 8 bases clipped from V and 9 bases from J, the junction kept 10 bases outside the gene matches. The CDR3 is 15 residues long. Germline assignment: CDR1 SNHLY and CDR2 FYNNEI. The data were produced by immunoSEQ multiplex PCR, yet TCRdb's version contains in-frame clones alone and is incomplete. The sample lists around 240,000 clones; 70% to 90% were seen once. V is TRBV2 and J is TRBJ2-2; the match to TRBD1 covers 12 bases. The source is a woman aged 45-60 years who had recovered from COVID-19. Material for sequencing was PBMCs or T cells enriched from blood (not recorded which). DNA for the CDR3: TGTGCCAGCTGCTTGGGACAGGGGGCCTTCAGGGAGCTGTTTTTT. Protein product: CASCLGQGAFRELFF.